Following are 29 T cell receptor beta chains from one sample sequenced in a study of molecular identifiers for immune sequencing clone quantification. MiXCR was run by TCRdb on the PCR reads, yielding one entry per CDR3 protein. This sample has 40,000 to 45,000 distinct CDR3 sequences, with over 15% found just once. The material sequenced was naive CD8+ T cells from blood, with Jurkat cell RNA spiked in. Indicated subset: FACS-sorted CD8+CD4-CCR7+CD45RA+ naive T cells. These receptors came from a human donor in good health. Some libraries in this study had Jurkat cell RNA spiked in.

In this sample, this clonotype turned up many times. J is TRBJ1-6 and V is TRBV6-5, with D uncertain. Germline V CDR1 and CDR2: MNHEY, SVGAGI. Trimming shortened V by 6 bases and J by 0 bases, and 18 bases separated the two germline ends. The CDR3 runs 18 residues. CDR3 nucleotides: TGTGCCAGCAGCGAGATCCTGGTGGCGAGCTCCTATAATTCACCCCTCCACTTT. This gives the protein CASSEILVASSYNSPLHF.

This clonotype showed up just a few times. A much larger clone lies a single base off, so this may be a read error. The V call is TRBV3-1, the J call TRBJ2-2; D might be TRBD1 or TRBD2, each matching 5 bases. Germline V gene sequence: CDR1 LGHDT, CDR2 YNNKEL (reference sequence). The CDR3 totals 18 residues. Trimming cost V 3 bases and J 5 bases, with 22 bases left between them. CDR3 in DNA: TGTGCCAGCAGCCACGAGATAAGGGACGGGGCCGTAACCGGGGAGCTGTTTTTT. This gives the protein CASSHEIRDGAVTGELFF. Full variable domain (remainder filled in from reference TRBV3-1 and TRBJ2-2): DTAVSQTPKYLVTQMGNDKSIKCEQNLGHDTMYWYKQDSKKFLKIMFSYNNKELIINETVPNRFSPKSPDKAHLNLHINSLELGDSAVYFCASSHEIRDGAVTGELFFGEGSRLTVL.

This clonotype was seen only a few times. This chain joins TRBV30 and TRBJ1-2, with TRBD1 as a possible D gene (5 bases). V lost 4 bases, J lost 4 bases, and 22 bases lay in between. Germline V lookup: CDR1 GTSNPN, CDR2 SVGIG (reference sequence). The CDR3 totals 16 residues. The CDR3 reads CAWKPTGGDRSYGYTF. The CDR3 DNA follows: TGTGCCTGGAAGCCCACTGGGGGGGATCGTTCCTATGGCTACACCTTC.

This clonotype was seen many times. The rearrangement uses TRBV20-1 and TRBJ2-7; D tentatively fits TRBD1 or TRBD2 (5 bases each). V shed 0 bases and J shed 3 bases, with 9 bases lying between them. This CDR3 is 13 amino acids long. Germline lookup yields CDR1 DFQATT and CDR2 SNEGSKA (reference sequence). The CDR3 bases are TGCAGTGCTAGAGATTCAGGGAGCTACGAGCAGTACTTC. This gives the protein CSARDSGSYEQYF.

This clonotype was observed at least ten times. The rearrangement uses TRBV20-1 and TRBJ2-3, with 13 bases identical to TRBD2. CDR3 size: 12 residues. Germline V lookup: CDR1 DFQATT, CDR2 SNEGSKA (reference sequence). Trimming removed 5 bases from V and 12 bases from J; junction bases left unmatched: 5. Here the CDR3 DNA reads TGCAGTGCTCGCGGACTAGCGGGAGTTCAGTATTTT. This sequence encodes CSARGLAGVQYF.

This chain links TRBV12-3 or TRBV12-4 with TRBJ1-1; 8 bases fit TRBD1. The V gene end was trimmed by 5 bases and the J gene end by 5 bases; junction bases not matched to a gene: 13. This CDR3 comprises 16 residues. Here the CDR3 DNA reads TGTGCCAGCAGTCCCGGACAGGGCGGTTCATGGACTGAAGCTTTCTTT. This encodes CASSPGQGGSWTEAFF.

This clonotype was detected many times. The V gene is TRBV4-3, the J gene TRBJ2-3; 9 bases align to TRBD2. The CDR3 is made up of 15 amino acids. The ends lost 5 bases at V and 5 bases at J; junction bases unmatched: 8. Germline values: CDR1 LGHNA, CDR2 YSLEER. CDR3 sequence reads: CASSWGGGGEDTQYF. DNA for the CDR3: TGCGCCAGCAGCTGGGGCGGCGGGGGGGAAGATACGCAGTATTTT.

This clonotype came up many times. CDR3 residues: CASSPQSPGQGFGGTEAFF. CDR3 bases: TGCGCCAGCAGCCCCCAATCTCCGGGACAGGGATTTGGAGGCACTGAAGCTTTCTTT. The chain carries TRBV4-1 and TRBJ1-1, with 9 bases aligning to TRBD1. CDR3 length equals 19 residues. Trimming at V came to 4 bases and at J to 4 bases, leaving 19 bases not matched to a gene. Germline CDR1 is MGHRA and CDR2 is YSYEKL.

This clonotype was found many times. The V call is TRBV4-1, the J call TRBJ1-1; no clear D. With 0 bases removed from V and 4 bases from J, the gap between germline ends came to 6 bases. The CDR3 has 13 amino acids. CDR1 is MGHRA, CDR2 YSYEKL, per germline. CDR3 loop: CASSQDRSTEAFF. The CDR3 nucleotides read TGCGCCAGCAGCCAAGATAGATCCACTGAAGCTTTCTTT.

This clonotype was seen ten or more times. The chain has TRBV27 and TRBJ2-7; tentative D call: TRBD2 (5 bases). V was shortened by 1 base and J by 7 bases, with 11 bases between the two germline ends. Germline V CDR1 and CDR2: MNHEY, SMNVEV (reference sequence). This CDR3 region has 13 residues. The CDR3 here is CASSLWSGEEQYF. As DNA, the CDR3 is TGTGCCAGCAGTTTATGGTCCGGGGAAGAGCAGTACTTC.

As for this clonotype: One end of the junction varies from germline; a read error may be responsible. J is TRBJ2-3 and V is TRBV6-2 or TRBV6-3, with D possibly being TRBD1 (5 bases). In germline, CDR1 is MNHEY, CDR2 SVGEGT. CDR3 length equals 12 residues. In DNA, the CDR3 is TGTGCCGGCAGCTCAACGACAGATACGCAGTATTTC. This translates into CAGSSTTDTQYF.

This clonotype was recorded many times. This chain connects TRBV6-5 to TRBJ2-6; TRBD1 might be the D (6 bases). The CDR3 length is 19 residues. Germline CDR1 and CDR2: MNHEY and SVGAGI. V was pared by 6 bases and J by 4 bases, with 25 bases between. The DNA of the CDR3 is TGTGCCAGCAGGGAAGACAGGATTCAGCCTCTCCCCGGGGCCAACGTCCTGACTTTC. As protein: CASREDRIQPLPGANVLTF.

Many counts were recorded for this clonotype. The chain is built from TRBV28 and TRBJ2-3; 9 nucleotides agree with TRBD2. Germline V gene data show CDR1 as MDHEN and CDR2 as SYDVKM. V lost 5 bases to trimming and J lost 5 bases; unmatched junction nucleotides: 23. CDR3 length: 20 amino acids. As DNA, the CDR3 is TGTGCCAGCAGTCCCCGACTGATACTAAGGCTAGCGGGGAGCTTAGATACGCAGTATTTT. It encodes CASSPRLILRLAGSLDTQYF. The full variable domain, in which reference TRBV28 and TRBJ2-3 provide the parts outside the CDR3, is DVKVTQSSRYLVKRTGEKVFLECVQDMDHENMFWYRQDPGLGLRLIYFSYDVKMKEKGDIPEGYSVSREKKERFSLILESASTNQTSMYLCASSPRLILRLAGSLDTQYFGPGTRLTVL.

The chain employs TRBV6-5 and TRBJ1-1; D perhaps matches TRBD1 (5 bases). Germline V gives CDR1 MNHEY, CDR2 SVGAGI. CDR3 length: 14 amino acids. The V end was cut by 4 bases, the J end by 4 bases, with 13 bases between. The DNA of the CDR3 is TGTGCCAGCAGTTCCAACGGGGCGTCCACTGAAGCTTTCTTT. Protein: CASSSNGASTEAFF.

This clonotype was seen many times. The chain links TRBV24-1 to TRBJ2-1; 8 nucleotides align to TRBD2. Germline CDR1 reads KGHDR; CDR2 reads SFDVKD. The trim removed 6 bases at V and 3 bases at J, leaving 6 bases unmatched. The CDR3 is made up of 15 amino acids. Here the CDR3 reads CATSSSGSFYNEQFF. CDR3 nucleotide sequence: TGTGCCACCAGTTCAAGCGGGAGCTTCTACAATGAGCAGTTCTTC.

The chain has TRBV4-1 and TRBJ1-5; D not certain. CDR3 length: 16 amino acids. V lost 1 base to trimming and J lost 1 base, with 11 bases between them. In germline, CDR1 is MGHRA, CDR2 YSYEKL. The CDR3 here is CASSQVGRESNQPQHF. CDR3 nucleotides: TGCGCCAGCAGCCAAGTCGGTAGGGAAAGCAATCAGCCCCAGCATTTT.

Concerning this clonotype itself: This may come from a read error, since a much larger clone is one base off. The CDR3 here is CVSSQVFGGALDTQYF. The CDR3 DNA reads TGTGTCAGCAGCCAAGTTTTCGGGGGGGCATTGGATACGCAGTATTTT. The chain couples TRBV14 to TRBJ2-3, with 8 bases matching TRBD2. The CDR3 length is 16 residues. The germline CDR1 and CDR2 sequences are SGHDN and FVKESK.

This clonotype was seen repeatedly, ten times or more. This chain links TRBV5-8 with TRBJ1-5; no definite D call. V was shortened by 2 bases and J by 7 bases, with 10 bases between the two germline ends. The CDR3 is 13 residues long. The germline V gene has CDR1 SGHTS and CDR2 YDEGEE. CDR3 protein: CASSFSPGQPQHF. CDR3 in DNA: TGTGCCAGCAGCTTTAGTCCGGGGCAGCCCCAGCATTTT. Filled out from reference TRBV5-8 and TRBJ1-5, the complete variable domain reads EAGVTQSPTHLIKTRGQQATLRCSPISGHTSVYWYQQALGLGLQFLLWYDEGEERNRGNFPPRFSGRQFPNYSSELNVNALELEDSALYLCASSFSPGQPQHFGDGTRLSIL.

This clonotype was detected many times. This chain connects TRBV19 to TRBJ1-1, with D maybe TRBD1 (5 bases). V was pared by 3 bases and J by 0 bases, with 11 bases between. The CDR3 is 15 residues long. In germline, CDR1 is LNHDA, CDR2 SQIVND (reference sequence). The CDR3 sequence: CASSIYGTLNTEAFF. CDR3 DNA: TGTGCCAGTAGTATCTACGGGACTCTGAACACTGAAGCTTTCTTT.

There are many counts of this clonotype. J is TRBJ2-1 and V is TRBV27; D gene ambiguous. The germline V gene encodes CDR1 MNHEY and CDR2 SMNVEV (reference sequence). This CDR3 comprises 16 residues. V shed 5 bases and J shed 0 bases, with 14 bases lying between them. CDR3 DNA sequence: TGTGCCAGCAGTCTAAACTCACTGAGCTCCTACAATGAGCAGTTCTTC. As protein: CASSLNSLSSYNEQFF.

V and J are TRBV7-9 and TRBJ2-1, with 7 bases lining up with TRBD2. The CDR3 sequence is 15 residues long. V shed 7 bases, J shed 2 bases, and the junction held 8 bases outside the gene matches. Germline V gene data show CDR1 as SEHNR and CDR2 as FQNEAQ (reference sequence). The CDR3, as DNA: TGTGCCAGCACTCTACTAGCGCCCACCTACAATGAGCAGTTCTTC. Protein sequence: CASTLLAPTYNEQFF.

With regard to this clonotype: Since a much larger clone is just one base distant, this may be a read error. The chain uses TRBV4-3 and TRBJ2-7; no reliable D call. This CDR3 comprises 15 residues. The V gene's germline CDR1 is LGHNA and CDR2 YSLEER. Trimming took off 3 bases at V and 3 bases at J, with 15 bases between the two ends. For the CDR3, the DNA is TGCGCCAGCAGCCACGATATAGGGATAATCTACGAGCAGTACTTC. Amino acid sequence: CASSHDIGIIYEQYF.

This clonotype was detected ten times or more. CDR3 residues: CSVEGARGNTEAFF. For the CDR3, the DNA is TGCAGCGTTGAGGGCGCCAGGGGGAACACTGAAGCTTTCTTT. J is TRBJ1-1 and V is TRBV29-1; tentatively, D is TRBD1 (6 bases). V lost 3 bases and J lost 1, with 12 bases in between. Germline V gene data show CDR1 as SQVTM and CDR2 as ANQGSEA. The CDR3 length is 14 residues.

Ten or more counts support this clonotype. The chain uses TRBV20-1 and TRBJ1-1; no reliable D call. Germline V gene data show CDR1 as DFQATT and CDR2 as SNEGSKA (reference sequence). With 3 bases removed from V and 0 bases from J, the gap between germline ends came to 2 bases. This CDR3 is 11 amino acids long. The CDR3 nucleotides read TGCAGTGCTAGGATGAACACTGAAGCTTTCTTT. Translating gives CSARMNTEAFF.

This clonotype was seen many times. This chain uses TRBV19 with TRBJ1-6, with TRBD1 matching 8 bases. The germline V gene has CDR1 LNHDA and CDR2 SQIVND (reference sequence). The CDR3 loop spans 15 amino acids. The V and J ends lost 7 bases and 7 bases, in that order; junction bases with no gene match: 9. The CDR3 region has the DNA TGTGCCAGTACCCCCACAGGGGGTGGAAATTCACCCCTCCACTTT. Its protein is CASTPTGGGNSPLHF.

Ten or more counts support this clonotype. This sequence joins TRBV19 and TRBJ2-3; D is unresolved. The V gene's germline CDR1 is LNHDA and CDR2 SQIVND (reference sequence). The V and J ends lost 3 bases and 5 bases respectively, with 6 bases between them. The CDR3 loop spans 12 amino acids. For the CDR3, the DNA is TGTGCCAGTAGTATTGGGGTAGATACGCAGTATTTT. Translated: CASSIGVDTQYF.

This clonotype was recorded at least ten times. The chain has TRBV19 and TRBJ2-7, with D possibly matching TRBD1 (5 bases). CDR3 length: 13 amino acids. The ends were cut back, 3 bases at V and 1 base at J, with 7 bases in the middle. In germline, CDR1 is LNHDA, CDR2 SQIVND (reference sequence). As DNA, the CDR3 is TGTGCCAGTAGTATTCGACAGTCCTACGAGCAGTACTTC. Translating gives CASSIRQSYEQYF.

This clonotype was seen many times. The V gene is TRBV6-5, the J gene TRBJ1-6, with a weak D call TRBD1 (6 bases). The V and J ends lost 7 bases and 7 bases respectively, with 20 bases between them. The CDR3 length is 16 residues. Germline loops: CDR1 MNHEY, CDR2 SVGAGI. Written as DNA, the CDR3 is TGTGCCAGCAACCCTTTACAGGGATTCGGCAATTCACCCCTCCACTTT. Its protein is CASNPLQGFGNSPLHF.

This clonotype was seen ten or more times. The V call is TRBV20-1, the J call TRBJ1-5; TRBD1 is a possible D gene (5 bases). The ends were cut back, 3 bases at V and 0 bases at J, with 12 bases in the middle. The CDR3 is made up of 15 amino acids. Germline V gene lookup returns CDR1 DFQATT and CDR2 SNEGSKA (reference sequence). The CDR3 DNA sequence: TGCAGTGCTAGGGGACCGACATATAGCAATCAGCCCCAGCATTTT. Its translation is CSARGPTYSNQPQHF.